This T cell receptor (beta chain) was observed in a study of vaccination and CD4 T cells after COVID-19. Cultured CD4+ T-cell DNA underwent Oncomine TCR Beta short-read sequencing. From CD4+ T cells that had been cultured, genomic DNA was extracted. TCRdb passed the PCR reads through MiXCR, listing each CDR3 protein once. Of over 15,000 distinct CDR3 sequences detected, roughly 51% appear once; the ten largest clones hold 30% to 35%. Specified treatment: approximately 9-day PBMC culture with coronavirus spike peptide pools or control peptides (ViraFEST assay). Worth noting for this clonotype: Its matching antigen is unknown.

This sequence originates from a human donor with COVID-19. This specimen was cultured CD4+ T cells from blood, taken after SARS-CoV-2 vaccination.

In DNA, the CDR3 is TGTGCCAGCAGTGATGGCGAGGGGAACACCGGGGAGCTGTTTTTT. Amino acids: CASSDGEGNTGELFF. This chain joins TRBV6-1 and TRBJ2-2, with D possibly matching TRBD2 (5 bases). Germline values: CDR1 MNHNS, CDR2 SASEGT. This CDR3 spans 15 amino acids. V lost 3 bases and J lost 1, with 9 bases in between.